A single sample gave rise to the 24 T cell receptor beta chains below, sequenced in a study of blood T cells in healthy people across ages. A second PCR, run for roughly 7 to 12 cycles, used a sample-barcoded 5' primer plus a J-beta primer mix. Using its own MiXCR run on the 5' RACE reads, TCRdb lists one record per CDR3 protein. The table records about 1.8 million distinct CDR3 sequences, approximately 50% of them present only once. The sequencing input was blood. The origin of the receptors is a woman aged 40 to 49 in good health.

The chain has TRBV6-4 and TRBJ2-1, with TRBD2 matching 9 bases. This CDR3 region has 14 residues. Per germline, CDR1 MRHNA and CDR2 SNTAGT. V dropped 3 bases and J dropped 6; count of bases not matched to a gene: 3. The CDR3 DNA is TGTGCCAGCAGTGAAGCTAGCGGGGTCAATGAGCAGTTCTTC. As protein: CASSEASGVNEQFF.

This chain joins TRBV7-9 and TRBJ2-7; TRBD1 agrees at 8 bases. CDR1 SEHNR and CDR2 FQNEAQ come from the germline V gene (reference sequence). With 5 bases clipped from V and 3 bases from J, the junction kept 9 bases outside the gene matches. CDR3 size: 15 residues. CDR3 amino acids: CASSPQDRGGYEQYF. The DNA of the CDR3 is TGTGCCAGCAGCCCGCAAGACAGGGGTGGCTACGAGCAGTACTTC.

The rearrangement links TRBV28 to TRBJ2-4, with TRBD2 identical over 7 bases. There are 14 residues in the CDR3. Germline trimming cut 3 bases from V and 5 bases from J; bases unmatched to any gene: 4. Germline V gene data show CDR1 as MDHEN and CDR2 as SYDVKM. CDR3 DNA sequence: TGTGCCAGCAGTTTGGGAGGGATCCAAAACATTCAGTACTTC. This translates into CASSLGGIQNIQYF.

The rearrangement links TRBV18 to TRBJ1-1; D is perhaps TRBD1 (5 bases). V was trimmed by 6 bases and J by 3 bases, leaving 14 bases between them. Germline CDR1 reads KGHSH; CDR2 reads LQKENI. The CDR3 is made up of 14 amino acids. For the CDR3, the DNA is TGTGCCAGCTCCCCCGGGACCCGGGACACTGAAGCTTTCTTT. Its translation is CASSPGTRDTEAFF.

The V gene is TRBV4-3, the J gene TRBJ2-3; no clear D gene. This CDR3 contains 14 residues. Between the trimmed V and J ends, which lost 0 bases and 6 bases, there was a span of 10 bases. Per the germline V gene, CDR1 is LGHNA and CDR2 is YSLEER. The CDR3 region has the DNA TGCGCCAGCAGCCAAGATCCGACGTCGGATACGCAGTATTTT. It codes for CASSQDPTSDTQYF.

This rearrangement joins TRBV7-2 to TRBJ2-7; the match to TRBD2 covers 10 bases. Germline V CDR1 and CDR2: SGHTA, FQGNSA. V trimming: 4 bases; J trimming: 1 base; junction bases outside the gene matches: 4. The CDR3 covers 15 residues. This CDR3 reads CASSSSGGVSYEQYF. For the CDR3, the DNA is TGTGCCAGCAGCTCCAGCGGGGGGGTGTCCTACGAGCAGTACTTC.

The chain recombines TRBV12-5 with TRBJ1-2; maybe TRBD1 (6 bases). The V end lost 5 bases, the J end lost 4 bases, and 11 bases lay between the germline ends. CDR1 is LGHNT and CDR2 is FRNRAP in the germline V gene. The CDR3 covers 13 residues. CDR3 residues: CASGGGEGYGYTF. CDR3 DNA sequence: TGTGCTAGTGGTGGGGGCGAAGGCTATGGCTACACCTTC.

The CDR3 coding sequence is TGTGCCAGCATCGCCCCGGCAGGGGCCTATGGCTACACCTTC. This sequence encodes CASIAPAGAYGYTF. The gene calls are TRBV7-2 and TRBJ1-2, with D maybe TRBD1 (6 bases). The CDR3 length is 14 residues. Trimming took off 7 bases at V and 4 bases at J, with 16 bases between the two ends. Germline CDR1 reads SGHTA; CDR2 reads FQGNSA.

This clonotype was recorded many times. The rearrangement links TRBV7-2 to TRBJ2-4; TRBD2 aligns across 10 bases. The CDR3 covers 14 residues. After removal of 5 bases from V and 8 bases from J, the junction contained 6 bases not matched to a gene. Per germline, CDR1 SGHTA and CDR2 FQGNSA. In DNA form, the CDR3 reads TGTGCCAGCAGCGTCGGGACTAGCGATTACATTCAGTACTTC. Protein: CASSVGTSDYIQYF.

This sequence joins TRBV12-3 or TRBV12-4 and TRBJ1-4; 11 bases map to TRBD1. This CDR3 spans 15 amino acids. Trimming at V came to 6 bases and at J to 10 bases, leaving 10 bases not matched to a gene. CDR3 DNA: TGTGCCAGCAGCTGGGGCGGGACAGGGGGAAGAAAACTGTTTTTT. This encodes CASSWGGTGGRKLFF.

In DNA, the CDR3 is TGCAGCGCTTGGACAGGGGGCGTTAACGAGCGGTACTTC. Protein sequence: CSAWTGGVNERYF. The J gene is TRBJ2-5, the V gene TRBV29-1; TRBD1 agrees at 11 bases. CDR3 length equals 13 residues. J lost 13 bases, V lost 7 bases, and 14 bases had no gene match. Germline CDR1 and CDR2: SQVTM and ANQGSEA.

The V and J genes are TRBV20-1 and TRBJ2-1; 9 positions agree with TRBD1. The junction had 5 bases not matched to a gene; V was cut back by 5 bases and J by 6 bases. The CDR3 runs 13 residues. Germline CDR1 DFQATT, CDR2 SNEGSKA (reference sequence). The CDR3 spells CSAPADRGNEQFF. CDR3 nucleotides: TGCAGTGCTCCCGCGGACAGGGGCAATGAGCAGTTCTTC.

The chain recombines TRBV25-1 with TRBJ2-1, with a weak D call TRBD2 (7 bases). Per germline, CDR1 MGHDK and CDR2 SYGVNS. This CDR3 spans 17 amino acids. Trimming pared 3 bases from V and 2 bases from J, leaving 17 bases between. Here the CDR3 DNA reads TGTGCCAGCAGTGAGGTGGCGGGGGCCCTCCCCTACAATGAGCAGTTCTTC. Protein product: CASSEVAGALPYNEQFF.

This chain connects TRBV6-6 to TRBJ2-4; D unclear. The germline CDR1 and CDR2 sequences are MNHNY and SVGAGI (reference sequence). The V gene lost 2 bases and the J gene lost 15 bases, with 11 bases spanning the gap. The CDR3 covers 11 residues. The CDR3 reads CASSYGDSRYF. The CDR3 DNA reads TGTGCCAGCAGTTACGGGGATAGTCGGTACTTC.

V usage is TRBV28 and J usage is TRBJ2-5; no clear D gene. The CDR3 length is 11 residues. Germline lookup yields CDR1 MDHEN and CDR2 SYDVKM. The V and J ends lost 8 bases and 5 bases respectively, with 9 bases between them. The CDR3 loop is CASAPAETQYF. The CDR3 DNA reads TGTGCCAGCGCGCCCGCTGAGACCCAGTACTTC. The full variable domain, in which reference TRBV28 and TRBJ2-5 provide the parts outside the CDR3, is DVKVTQSSRYLVKRTGEKVFLECVQDMDHENMFWYRQDPGLGLRLIYFSYDVKMKEKGDIPEGYSVSREKKERFSLILESASTNQTSMYLCASAPAETQYFGPGTRLLVL.

J is TRBJ1-2 and V is TRBV28, with 8 positions matching TRBD1. V trimming: 5 bases; J trimming: 8 bases; junction bases outside the gene matches: 10. The CDR3 sequence is 14 residues long. Germline assignment: CDR1 MDHEN and CDR2 SYDVKM. CDR3 in amino acids: CASSADRASEGYTF. Written as DNA, the CDR3 is TGTGCCAGCAGTGCGGACAGGGCCTCCGAAGGCTACACCTTC.

The genes are TRBV6-2 or TRBV6-3 and TRBJ2-5; 7 positions match TRBD1. V was pared by 8 bases and J by 1 base, with 13 bases of the junction left unmatched. Germline assignment: CDR1 MNHEY and CDR2 SVGEGT. The CDR3 runs 16 residues. The CDR3 DNA reads TGTGCCAGCTCCTCGGGACAGATCAGCTCCCAAGAGACCCAGTACTTC. Translating it yields CASSSGQISSQETQYF.

A remark on this clonotype: Possible read error: a much larger clone is one base away. The chain couples TRBV13 to TRBJ2-1; D gene ambiguous. Germline V gene data show CDR1 as PRHDT and CDR2 as FYEKMQ (reference sequence). The CDR3 is made up of 11 amino acids. Trimming shortened V by 5 bases and J by 7 bases, and 6 bases separated the two germline ends. The DNA of the CDR3 is TGTGCCAGCAGCGCCCAAAATGAGCAGTTCTTC. Protein product: CASSAQNEQFF.

The chain employs TRBV6-6 and TRBJ2-1; 7 nucleotides line up with TRBD2. V was pared by 6 bases and J by 0 bases, with 11 bases of the junction left unmatched. The CDR3 has 17 amino acids. From germline, CDR1 is MNHNY and CDR2 SVGAGI (reference sequence). CDR3 loop: CASSLGRAGNSYNEQFF. The DNA for the CDR3 is TGTGCCAGCAGCCTTGGACGAGCGGGGAACTCCTACAATGAGCAGTTCTTC.

This clonotype was seen many times. The rearrangement joins TRBV28 to TRBJ2-7; 7 bases align to TRBD1. V was clipped by 6 bases and J by 1 base; unmatched bases: 0. Looked up from germline, CDR1 is MDHEN and CDR2 is SYDVKM. This CDR3 spans 12 amino acids. CDR3 in amino acids: CASRTGSYEQYF. CDR3 sequence (DNA): TGTGCCAGCAGGACAGGGTCCTACGAGCAGTACTTC.

This sequence joins TRBV2 and TRBJ2-5, with 11 bases identical to TRBD2. This CDR3 has 15 amino acids. Per germline, CDR1 SNHLY and CDR2 FYNNEI. The ends lost 11 bases at V and 1 base at J; junction bases unmatched: 9. The CDR3 region is CARSSGGPFQETQYF. CDR3 sequence (DNA): TGTGCCCGCTCTAGCGGGGGGCCCTTCCAAGAGACCCAGTACTTC.

V is TRBV20-1 and J is TRBJ2-3; 9 nucleotides align to TRBD2. The length of the CDR3 is 16 residues. The V segment lost 0 bases and the J segment 4 bases; nucleotides outside the gene matches: 8. CDR1 and CDR2 (germline): DFQATT, SNEGSKA (reference sequence). The CDR3 region has the DNA TGCAGTGCTAGAGATAGCGGGCGGGGGGGGTCAGATACGCAGTATTTT. Translating it yields CSARDSGRGGSDTQYF.

The gene calls are TRBV20-1 and TRBJ1-6; TRBD1 might be the D (6 bases). Germline CDR1 is DFQATT and CDR2 is SNEGSKA (reference sequence). Deletions cut 7 bases from V and 0 bases from J, with 22 bases between. The CDR3 has 18 residues. The CDR3, as DNA: TGCAGTGGAGATTCCTCGGGGGCAGGGAACTCCTATAATTCACCCCTCCACTTT. This translates into CSGDSSGAGNSYNSPLHF.

This chain links TRBV6-5 with TRBJ1-4; a possible D gene is TRBD1 (5 bases). The CDR3 loop spans 15 amino acids. V was cut by 6 bases and J by 3 bases, with 14 bases left in between. Germline CDR1 is MNHEY and CDR2 is SVGAGI. CDR3: CASSWQGLANEKLFF. In DNA form, the CDR3 reads TGTGCCAGCAGCTGGCAGGGATTAGCTAATGAAAAACTGTTTTTT.